This entry concerns a single TCR beta chain. TRB cDNA was prepared as libraries by UMI-labeled 5' RACE. TCRdb re-called the 5' RACE reads and gives one entry per CDR3 protein, without DNA. This sample's table has 65,000 to 85,000 distinct CDR3 sequences. The data stem from a study of CXCR3-negative and CXCR3-positive naive CD8 T cells. Germline lookup yields CDR1 SQVTM and CDR2 ANQGSEA. The CDR3 totals 15 residues. The gene calls are TRBV29-1 and TRBJ2-2; TCRdb lists TRBD1, though no DNA is available to test this call. The clonotype originates from a human donor in good health. Some clones in this sample may be carry-over from other donors' samples. The sequenced material came from naive CXCR3- CD8+ T cells from blood. Sample subset: CD45RO-CCR7+CD27+CD95- naive CD8+ T cells lacking CXCR3 (TNR3-). The CDR3 sequence: CSVNAGTGDTGELFF.